The 13 T cell receptor beta chains in this list originate from one sample, sequenced in a study of shared clonotypes between healthy human individuals. This table comes from immunoSEQ multiplex PCR, and its TCRdb copy is limited to in-frame clones, with some not included. The sample holds some 2.3 million clones, more than 80% seen once. Input material: naive CD4+ T cells from PBMCs. Specified subset: CD45RA+ positively selected. The receptor set was obtained from a man aged 18 to 29 in good health. Some clones in this sample may be carry-over from other donors' samples.

In the case of this clone: The sample carries other DNA sequences with the same CDR3. The V gene is TRBV7-3, the J gene TRBJ2-3; no clear D gene. The CDR3 has 15 amino acids. The germline V gene has CDR1 SGHTA and CDR2 FQGTGA. V was shortened by 2 bases and J by 0 bases, with 9 bases between the two germline ends. CDR3 residues: CASSLLGSSTDTQYF. The CDR3 DNA sequence: TGTGCCAGCAGCTTATTGGGCAGTAGCACAGATACGCAGTATTTT. Complete variable domain (other parts from reference TRBV7-3 and TRBJ2-3): GAGVSQTPSNKVTEKGKYVELRCDPISGHTALYWYRQSLGQGPEFLIYFQGTGAADDSGLPNDRFFAVRPEGSVSTLKIQRTERGDSAVYLCASSLLGSSTDTQYFGPGTRLTVL.

This chain joins TRBV2 and TRBJ2-3, with D maybe TRBD1 (6 bases). Trimming shortened V by 10 bases and J by 0 bases, and 14 bases separated the two germline ends. Per germline, CDR1 SNHLY and CDR2 FYNNEI. The CDR3 has 14 amino acids. In nucleotides, the CDR3 is TGTGCCACAGGACCAGGGGATAGCACAGATACGCAGTATTTT. Protein: CATGPGDSTDTQYF. The variable domain in full, completed from reference TRBV2 and TRBJ2-3, reads EPEVTQTPSHQVTQMGQEVILRCVPISNHLYFYWYRQILGQKVEFLVSFYNNEISEKSEIFDDQFSVERPDGSNFTLKIRSTKLEDSAMYFCATGPGDSTDTQYFGPGTRLTVL.

A single count supports this clone. V usage is TRBV7-7 and J usage is TRBJ2-5; D remains ambiguous. Trimming pared 4 bases from V and 5 bases from J, leaving 14 bases between. The CDR3 totals 14 residues. Germline assignment: CDR1 SSHAT and CDR2 FNYEAQ (reference sequence). As DNA, the CDR3 is TGTGCCAGCAGCTCCCGCCCTCGAGGCGAGACCCAGTACTTC. This sequence encodes CASSSRPRGETQYF.

The gene calls are TRBV9 and TRBJ2-1, with unresolved D. Germline values: CDR1 SGDLS, CDR2 YYNGEE. This CDR3 spans 15 amino acids. With 5 bases removed from V and 2 bases from J, the gap between germline ends came to 14 bases. CDR3 residues: CASSRGWMAYNEQFF. The CDR3, as DNA: TGTGCCAGCAGTCGAGGTTGGATGGCCTACAATGAGCAGTTCTTC.

The V and J genes are TRBV9 and TRBJ2-3, with D perhaps matching TRBD2 (6 bases). The germline gives CDR1 SGDLS, CDR2 YYNGEE. V lost 0 bases to trimming and J lost 1 base, with 12 bases between them. There are 16 residues in the CDR3. CDR3 coding DNA: TGTGCCAGCAGCGTAGGAGTCGGGAGAGGCACAGATACGCAGTATTTT. Its translation is CASSVGVGRGTDTQYF.

The J gene is TRBJ1-1, the V gene TRBV5-1; D possibly corresponds to TRBD1 (6 bases). Germline-derived CDR1 and CDR2 are SGHRS and YFSETQ. The germline V and J ends were trimmed by 3 bases and 4 bases, with 16 bases remaining between them. The CDR3 sequence is 15 residues long. The CDR3, as DNA: TGCGCCAGCAGCTCCTTAATCACAGGGACCACTGAAGCTTTCTTT. Its translation: CASSSLITGTTEAFF.

The chain joins TRBV29-1 to TRBJ2-1, with D possibly being TRBD2 (6 bases). V lost 4 bases, J lost 4 bases, and 14 bases lay in between. The CDR3 totals 14 residues. Per the germline V gene, CDR1 is SQVTM and CDR2 is ANQGSEA. CDR3 protein: CSVGGGRRYNEQFF. CDR3 sequence (DNA): TGCAGCGTTGGCGGTGGGAGGCGTTACAATGAGCAGTTCTTC.

The chain is built from TRBV18 and TRBJ1-5; D possibly corresponds to TRBD1 (6 bases). This CDR3 has 15 residues. CDR1 KGHSH and CDR2 LQKENI come from the germline V gene. Trimming stripped 2 bases from V and 3 bases from J, with 11 bases between. The CDR3 nucleotides read TGTGCCAGCTCACCAAACAGGGTCGACAATCAGCCCCAGCATTTT. This translates into CASSPNRVDNQPQHF.

This chain links TRBV7-8 with TRBJ1-2, with D unclear. V was cut by 1 base and J by 2 bases, with 5 bases left in between. Germline CDR1 is SGHVS and CDR2 is FQNEAQ. CDR3 length equals 13 residues. CDR3 sequence reads: CASSLEGNYGYTF. As DNA, the CDR3 is TGTGCCAGCAGCTTAGAGGGAAACTATGGCTACACCTTC.

CDR3 sequence reads: CASRRASGIYNEQFF. DNA of the CDR3: TGTGCCAGCCGACGGGCTAGCGGGATCTACAATGAGCAGTTCTTC. The V and J genes are TRBV5-8 and TRBJ2-1; 9 bases agree with TRBD2. The CDR3 extends over 15 amino acids. CDR1 and CDR2 from the germline V gene are SGHTS and YDEGEE. Trimming took 7 bases from V and 3 from J; bases not matched to a gene: 8. The entire variable domain, with the rest obtained from reference TRBV5-8 and TRBJ2-1, is as follows: EAGVTQSPTHLIKTRGQQATLRCSPISGHTSVYWYQQALGLGLQFLLWYDEGEERNRGNFPPRFSGRQFPNYSSELNVNALELEDSALYLCASRRASGIYNEQFFGPGTRLTVL.

The chain uses TRBV19 and TRBJ1-5, with TRBD1 identical over 9 bases. Looked up from germline, CDR1 is LNHDA and CDR2 is SQIVND (reference sequence). Unmatched junction bases numbered 7, after V lost 6 bases and J lost 7 bases. This CDR3 is 14 amino acids long. The CDR3 DNA follows: TGTGCCAGTAGCGAACAGGGGGCCCGGCAGCCCCAGCATTTT. Translating gives CASSEQGARQPQHF.

As regards this clone: A read error may account for a junction end that differs from germline. This sequence joins TRBV25-1 and TRBJ2-7; D gene uncertain. The CDR3 runs 12 residues. CDR1 is MGHDK and CDR2 is SYGVNS in the germline V gene. The CDR3 protein is CASSSSSCEQYF. In DNA, the CDR3 is TGTGCCAGTAGTTCGTCGTCCTGCGAGCAGTACTTC.

This sequence joins TRBV5-4 and TRBJ2-7; D is unclear. The V gene lost 4 bases and the J gene lost 6 bases, with 17 bases spanning the gap. CDR1 SGHNT and CDR2 YYREEE come from the germline V gene (reference sequence). CDR3 length equals 14 residues. The chain's CDR3 is CASSKPGRESEQYF. Here the CDR3 DNA reads TGTGCCAGCAGCAAACCCGGAAGGGAATCCGAGCAGTACTTC.